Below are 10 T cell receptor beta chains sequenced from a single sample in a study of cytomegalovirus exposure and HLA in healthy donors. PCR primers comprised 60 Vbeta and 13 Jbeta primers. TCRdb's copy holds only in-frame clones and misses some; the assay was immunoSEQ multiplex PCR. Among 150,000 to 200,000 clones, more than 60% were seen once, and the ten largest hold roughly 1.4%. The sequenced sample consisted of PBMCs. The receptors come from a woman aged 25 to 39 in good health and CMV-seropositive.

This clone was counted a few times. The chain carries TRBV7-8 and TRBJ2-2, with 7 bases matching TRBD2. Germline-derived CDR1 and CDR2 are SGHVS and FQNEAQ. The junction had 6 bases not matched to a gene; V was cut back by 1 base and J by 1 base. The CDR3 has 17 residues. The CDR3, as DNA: TGTGCCAGCAGCTTAGGGCTAGCGGAAATGAACACCGGGGAGCTGTTTTTT. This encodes CASSLGLAEMNTGELFF.

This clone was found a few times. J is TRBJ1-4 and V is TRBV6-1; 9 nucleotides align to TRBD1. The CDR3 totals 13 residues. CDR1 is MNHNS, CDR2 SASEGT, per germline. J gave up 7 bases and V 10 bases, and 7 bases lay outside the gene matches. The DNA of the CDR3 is TGTGCCACCGACCTGACAGGGGGTGAAAAACTGTTTTTT. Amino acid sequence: CATDLTGGEKLFF.

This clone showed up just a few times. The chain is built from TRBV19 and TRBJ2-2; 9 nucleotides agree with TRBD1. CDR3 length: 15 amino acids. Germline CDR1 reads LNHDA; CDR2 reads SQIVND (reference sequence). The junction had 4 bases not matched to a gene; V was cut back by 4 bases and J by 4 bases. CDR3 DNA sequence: TGTGCCAGTAGTACCGGACAGGGGTTCACCGGGGAGCTGTTTTTT. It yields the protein CASSTGQGFTGELFF.

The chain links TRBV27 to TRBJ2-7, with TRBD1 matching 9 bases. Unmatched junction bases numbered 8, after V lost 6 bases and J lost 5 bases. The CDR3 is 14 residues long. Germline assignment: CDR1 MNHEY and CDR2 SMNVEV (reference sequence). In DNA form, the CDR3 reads TGTGCCAGCAGGTTACAGGGGGCTCATCACGAGCAGTACTTC. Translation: CASRLQGAHHEQYF.

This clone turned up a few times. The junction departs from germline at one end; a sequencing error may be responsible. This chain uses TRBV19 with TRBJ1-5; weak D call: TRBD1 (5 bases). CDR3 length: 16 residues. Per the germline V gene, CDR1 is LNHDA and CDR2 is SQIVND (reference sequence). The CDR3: CASRTPGTGGLGPHHF. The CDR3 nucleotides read TGTGCCAGTAGGACTCCGGGGACGGGAGGCTTAGGGCCCCATCATTTT. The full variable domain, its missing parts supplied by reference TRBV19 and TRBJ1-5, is DGGITQSPKYLFRKEGQNVTLSCEQNLNHDAMYWYRQDPGQGLRLIYYSQIVNDFQKGDIAEGYSVSREKKESFPLTVTSAQKNPTAFYLCASRTPGTGGLGPHHFGDGTRLSIL.

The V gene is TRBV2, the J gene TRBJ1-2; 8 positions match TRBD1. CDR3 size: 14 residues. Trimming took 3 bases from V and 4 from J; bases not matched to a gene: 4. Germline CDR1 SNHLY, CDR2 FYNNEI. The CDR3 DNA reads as TGTGCCAGCAGTGAGGGGACAGGTCTCTATGGCTACACCTTC. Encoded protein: CASSEGTGLYGYTF.

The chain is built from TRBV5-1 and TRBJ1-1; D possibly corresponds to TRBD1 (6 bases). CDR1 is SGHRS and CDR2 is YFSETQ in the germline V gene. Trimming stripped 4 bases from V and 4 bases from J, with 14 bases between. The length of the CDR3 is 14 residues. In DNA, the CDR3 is TGCGCCAGCAGCCCCGCAGGGGACGGCACTGAAGCTTTCTTT. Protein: CASSPAGDGTEAFF.

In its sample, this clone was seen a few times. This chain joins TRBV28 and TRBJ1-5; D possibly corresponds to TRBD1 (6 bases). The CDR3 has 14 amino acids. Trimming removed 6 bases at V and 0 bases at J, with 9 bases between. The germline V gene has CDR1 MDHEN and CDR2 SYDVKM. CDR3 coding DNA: TGTGCCAGCAGAGCCAGGGGTAGCAATCAGCCCCAGCATTTT. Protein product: CASRARGSNQPQHF.

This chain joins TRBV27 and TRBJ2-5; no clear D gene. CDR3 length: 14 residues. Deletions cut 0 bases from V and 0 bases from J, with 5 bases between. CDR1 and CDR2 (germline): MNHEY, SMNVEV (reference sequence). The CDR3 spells CASSLSTYQETQYF. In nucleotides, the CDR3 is TGTGCCAGCAGTTTATCCACATACCAAGAGACCCAGTACTTC.

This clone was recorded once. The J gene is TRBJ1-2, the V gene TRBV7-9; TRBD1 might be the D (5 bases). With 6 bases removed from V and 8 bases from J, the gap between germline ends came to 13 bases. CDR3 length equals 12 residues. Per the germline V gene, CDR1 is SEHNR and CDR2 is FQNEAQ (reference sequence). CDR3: CASSSREEGYTF. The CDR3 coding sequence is TGTGCCAGCAGTTCCAGGGAAGAGGGCTACACCTTC.